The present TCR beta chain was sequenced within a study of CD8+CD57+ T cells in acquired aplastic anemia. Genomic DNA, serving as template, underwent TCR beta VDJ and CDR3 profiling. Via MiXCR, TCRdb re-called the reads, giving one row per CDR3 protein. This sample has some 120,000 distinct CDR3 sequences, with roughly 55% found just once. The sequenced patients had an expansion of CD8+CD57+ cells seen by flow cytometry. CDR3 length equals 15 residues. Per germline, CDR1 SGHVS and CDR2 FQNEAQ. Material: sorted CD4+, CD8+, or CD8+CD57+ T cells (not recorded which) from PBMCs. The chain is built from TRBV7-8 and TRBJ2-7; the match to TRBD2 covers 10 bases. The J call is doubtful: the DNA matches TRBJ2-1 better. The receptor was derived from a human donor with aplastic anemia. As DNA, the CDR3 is TGTGCCAGCAGCTCTAGCGGGGGCCGGTACAATGAGCAGTTCTTC. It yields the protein CASSSSGGRYNEQFF.